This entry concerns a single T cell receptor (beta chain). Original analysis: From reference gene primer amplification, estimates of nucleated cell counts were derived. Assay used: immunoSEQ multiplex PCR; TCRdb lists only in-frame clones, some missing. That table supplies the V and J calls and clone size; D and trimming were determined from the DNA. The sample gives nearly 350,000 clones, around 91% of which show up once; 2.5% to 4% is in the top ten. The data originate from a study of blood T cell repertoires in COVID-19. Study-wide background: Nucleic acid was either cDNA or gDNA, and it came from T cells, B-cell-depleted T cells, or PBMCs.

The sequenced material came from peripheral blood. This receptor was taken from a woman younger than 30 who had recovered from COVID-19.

CDR3 residues: CASSIDTSGTPYGYTF. Here the CDR3 DNA reads TGTGCCAGTAGTATAGACACCTCGGGGACACCGTATGGCTACACCTTC. The chain recombines TRBV19 with TRBJ1-2; perhaps TRBD1 as D (6 bases). The CDR3 has 16 residues. Germline V gene sequence: CDR1 LNHDA, CDR2 SQIVND (reference sequence). V gave up 0 bases and J gave up 5 bases, with 16 bases separating them. Full variable domain (missing parts from reference TRBV19 and TRBJ1-2): DGGITQSPKYLFRKEGQNVTLSCEQNLNHDAMYWYRQDPGQGLRLIYYSQIVNDFQKGDIAEGYSVSREKKESFPLTVTSAQKNPTAFYLCASSIDTSGTPYGYTFGSGTRLTVV.